This T cell receptor (beta chain) was documented in a study of OX40 agonist ivuxolimab in advanced cancers. Overall study results and limits: Antigen specificity was not determined for the expanded peripheral T cells.

Data came from immunoSEQ multiplex PCR; TCRdb stores just in-frame clones and leaves some out. Of 9,500 to 10,000 clones in the sample, about 89% were seen once. Germline V CDR1 and CDR2: SGHAT, FQNNGV. The CDR3 contains 16 residues. V shed 1 base and J 7 bases; nucleotides not matched to a gene: 11. This clone has more than one count but fewer than ten. Antigen specificity is unknown. This TCR was sampled from an adult with an advanced solid tumor such as melanoma, head and neck, liver or kidney cancer. The sample was CD4+ or CD8+ T cells sorted from blood, taken in a trial of the OX40 agonist ivuxolimab. The chain uses TRBV11-2 and TRBJ1-2; 8 bases match TRBD1. CDR3 sequence: CASSLAYGQGTSGYTF. Here the CDR3 DNA reads TGTGCCAGCAGCTTAGCCTACGGACAGGGAACTAGTGGCTACACCTTC.